Listed below are T cell receptor beta chains from one sample, sequenced in a study of shared T cell receptors in the human thymus. TCRdb's copy holds only in-frame clones and misses some; the assay was immunoSEQ multiplex PCR. The data contain approximately 400,000 clones, 95% of them singletons. The sequenced material came from thymocytes. Receptor source: a human donor. The CDR3 runs from the conserved cysteine through the conserved F or W. D genes are given only for firm matches. Size is stated for part of the rows, as once, few or many counts, or as a class when the clone is expanded.

d_call clone_size j_call v_call cdr3_aa cdr3_nt
NA NA TRBJ2-7 TRBV5-6 CASSFLARDGVSYEQYF TGTGCCAGCAGCTTTTTGGCGAGGGACGGGGTCTCCTACGAGCAGTACTTC
TRBD1 NA TRBJ1-5 TRBV19 CASSGDRVVYNQPQHF TGTGCCAGTAGTGGAGACAGGGTCGTATACAATCAGCCCCAGCATTTT
TRBD1 NA TRBJ2-7 TRBV7-2 CASSLRDREPYEQYF TGTGCCAGCAGCCTCCGGGACAGGGAACCCTACGAGCAGTACTTC
NA NA TRBJ1-2 TRBV29-1 CSVVGRGVDGYTF TGCAGCGTTGTCGGCAGGGGAGTAGATGGCTACACCTTC
TRBD1 NA TRBJ1-5 TRBV28 CASSSRDGTGYSNQPQHF TGTGCCAGCAGTTCCAGGGATGGGACAGGGTATAGCAATCAGCCCCAGCATTTT
TRBD1 NA TRBJ2-7 TRBV5-5 CASSPDRFQEYF TGTGCCAGCAGCCCGGACAGGTTTCAGGAGTACTTC
NA NA TRBJ2-2 TRBV11-2 CASSFQTRGTGELFF TGTGCCAGCAGCTTTCAGACTAGAGGCACCGGGGAGCTGTTTTTT
TRBD2 NA TRBJ2-7 TRBV2 CASTGTSGSYEQYF TGTGCCAGCACCGGGACTAGCGGGAGCTACGAGCAGTACTTC
NA NA TRBJ2-7 TRBV9 CASSVGDSLRNEQYF TGTGCCAGCAGCGTAGGGGATTCTCTGCGGAACGAGCAGTACTTC
NA NA TRBJ2-1 TRBV4-1 CASSQDRGGTYNEQFF TGCGCCAGCAGCCAAGATCGGGGCGGGACCTACAATGAGCAGTTCTTC
TRBD1 NA TRBJ1-5 TRBV7-2 CASSLGRGRRQPQHF TGTGCCAGCAGCTTGGGCAGGGGGAGGAGGCAGCCCCAGCATTTT
TRBD2 NA TRBJ2-1 TRBV4-2 CASSHHCSGRKDNEQFF TGTGCCAGCAGCCACCATTGTAGCGGGAGAAAGGACAATGAGCAGTTCTTC
NA NA TRBJ1-1 TRBV30 CAWSVGGNTEAFF TGTGCCTGGAGTGTCGGGGGGAACACTGAAGCTTTCTTT
NA once TRBJ1-2 TRBV27 CASRSFTDGGYTF TGTGCCAGCAGGTCCTTTACTGATGGCGGCTACACCTTC
NA few TRBJ2-7 TRBV6-5 CASSYSMRTAVGYF TGTGCCAGCAGTTACTCGATGCGGACAGCGGTGGGGTACTTC
NA NA TRBJ2-5 TRBV19 CASSMMEFQETQYF TGTGCCAGTAGTATGATGGAATTTCAAGAGACCCAGTACTTC